Following are 2 T cell receptor beta chains from one sample sequenced in a study of blood T cells in healthy people across ages. A second PCR, run for roughly 7 to 11 cycles, used a sample-barcoded 5' primer plus a J-beta primer mix. TCRdb re-called the 5' RACE reads with MiXCR, one entry per CDR3 protein. This table holds about 1.8 million distinct CDR3 sequences, about 49% found once. The sequenced sample was blood. Receptors were obtained from a woman aged 40 to 55 in good health.

The chain couples TRBV5-6 to TRBJ2-4; D remains unclear. Per the germline V gene, CDR1 is SGHDT and CDR2 is YYEEEE. This CDR3 is built from 15 residues. Trimming left V 1 base short and J 1 base short, with 9 bases between. The CDR3: CASSLLGRAKNIQYF. The CDR3 DNA reads TGTGCCAGCAGCTTGCTGGGCAGGGCCAAAAACATTCAGTACTTC. The complete variable domain, with remaining parts taken from reference TRBV5-6 and TRBJ2-4, reads DAGVTQSPTHLIKTRGQQVTLRCSPKSGHDTVSWYQQALGQGPQFIFQYYEEEERQRGNFPDRFSGHQFPNYSSELNVNALLLGDSALYLCASSLLGRAKNIQYFGAGTRLSVL.

The chain carries TRBV4-1 and TRBJ1-2, with 9 positions matching TRBD1. The CDR3 contains 15 residues. Germline V lookup: CDR1 MGHRA, CDR2 YSYEKL. J was trimmed by 5 bases and V by 1 base; bases with no gene match: 5. This CDR3 reads CASSQVRQGGYGYTF. CDR3 coding DNA: TGCGCCAGCAGCCAAGTGCGACAGGGGGGGTATGGCTACACCTTC.